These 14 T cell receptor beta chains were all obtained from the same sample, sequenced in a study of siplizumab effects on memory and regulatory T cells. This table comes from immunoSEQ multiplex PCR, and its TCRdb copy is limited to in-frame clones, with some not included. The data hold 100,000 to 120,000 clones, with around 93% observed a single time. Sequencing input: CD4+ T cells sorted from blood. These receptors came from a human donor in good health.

The CDR3 sequence: CASSQEVRGKLFF. The CDR3 DNA follows: TGCGCCAGCAGCCAAGAGGTGAGAGGAAAACTGTTTTTT. The chain carries TRBV4-1 and TRBJ1-4; no definite D call. V gave up 0 bases and J gave up 10 bases, with 9 bases separating them. The CDR3 covers 13 residues. Germline CDR1 reads MGHRA; CDR2 reads YSYEKL.

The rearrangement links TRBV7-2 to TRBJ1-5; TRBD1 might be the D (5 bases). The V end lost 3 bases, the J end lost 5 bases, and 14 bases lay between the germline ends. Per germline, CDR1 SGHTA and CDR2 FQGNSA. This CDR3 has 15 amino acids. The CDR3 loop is CASSFGNRGHQPQHF. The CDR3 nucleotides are TGTGCCAGCAGCTTCGGAAACCGGGGACATCAGCCCCAGCATTTT.

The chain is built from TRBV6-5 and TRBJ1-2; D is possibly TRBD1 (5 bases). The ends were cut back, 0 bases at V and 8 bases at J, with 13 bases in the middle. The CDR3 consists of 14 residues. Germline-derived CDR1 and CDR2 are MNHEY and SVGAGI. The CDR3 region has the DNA TGTGCCAGCAGTTACTCGTTCAGGGAGAGGGGCTACACCTTC. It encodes CASSYSFRERGYTF.

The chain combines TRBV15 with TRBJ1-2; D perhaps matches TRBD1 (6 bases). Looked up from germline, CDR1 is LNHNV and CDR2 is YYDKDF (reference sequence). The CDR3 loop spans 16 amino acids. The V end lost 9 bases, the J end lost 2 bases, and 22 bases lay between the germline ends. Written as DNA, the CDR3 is TGTGCCACGAGGGGGTCGGGACATCATGAGAACTATGGCTACACCTTC. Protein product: CATRGSGHHENYGYTF.

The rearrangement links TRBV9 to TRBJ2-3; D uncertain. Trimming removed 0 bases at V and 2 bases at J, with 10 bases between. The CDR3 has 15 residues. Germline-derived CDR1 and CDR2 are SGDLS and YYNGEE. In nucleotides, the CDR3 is TGTGCCAGCAGCGTAGATGGCTACTACACAGATACGCAGTATTTT. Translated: CASSVDGYYTDTQYF.

The CDR3 DNA sequence: TGTGCCAAGGGACTAGTGTCGTCGGGGGAGCTGTTTTTT. It encodes CAKGLVSSGELFF. The rearrangement joins TRBV7-9 to TRBJ2-2; 8 bases align to TRBD2. This CDR3 is 13 amino acids long. Per the germline V gene, CDR1 is SEHNR and CDR2 is FQNEAQ (reference sequence). V lost 10 bases to trimming and J lost 8 bases; unmatched junction nucleotides: 9.

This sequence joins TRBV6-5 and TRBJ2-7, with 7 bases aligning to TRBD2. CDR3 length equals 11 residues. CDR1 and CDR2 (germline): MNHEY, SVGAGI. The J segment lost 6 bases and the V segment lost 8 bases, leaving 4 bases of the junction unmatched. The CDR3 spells CASASGGEQYF. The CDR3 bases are TGTGCCAGCGCCTCGGGGGGCGAGCAGTACTTC.

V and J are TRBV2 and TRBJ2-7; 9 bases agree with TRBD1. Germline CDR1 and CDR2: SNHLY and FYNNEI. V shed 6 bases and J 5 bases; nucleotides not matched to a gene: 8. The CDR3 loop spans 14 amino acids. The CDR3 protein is CASSPDRGKDEQYF. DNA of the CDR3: TGTGCCAGCAGCCCGGACAGGGGAAAGGACGAGCAGTACTTC.

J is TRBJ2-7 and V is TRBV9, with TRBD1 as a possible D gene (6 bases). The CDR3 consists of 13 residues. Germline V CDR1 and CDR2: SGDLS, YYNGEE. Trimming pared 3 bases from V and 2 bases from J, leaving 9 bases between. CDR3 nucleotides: TGTGCCAGCAGCGGAGCAGGGGCCTACGAGCAGTACTTC. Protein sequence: CASSGAGAYEQYF. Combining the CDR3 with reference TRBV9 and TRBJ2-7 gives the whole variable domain DSGVTQTPKHLITATGQRVTLRCSPRSGDLSVYWYQQSLDQGLQFLIQYYNGEERAKGNILERFSAQQFPDLHSELNLSSLELGDSALYFCASSGAGAYEQYFGPGTRLTVT.

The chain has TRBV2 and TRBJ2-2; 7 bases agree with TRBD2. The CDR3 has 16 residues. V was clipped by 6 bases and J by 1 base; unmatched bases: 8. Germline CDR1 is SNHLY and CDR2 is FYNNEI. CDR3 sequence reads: CASRAMGGGNTGELFF. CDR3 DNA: TGTGCCAGCAGAGCAATGGGCGGGGGGAACACCGGGGAGCTGTTTTTT.

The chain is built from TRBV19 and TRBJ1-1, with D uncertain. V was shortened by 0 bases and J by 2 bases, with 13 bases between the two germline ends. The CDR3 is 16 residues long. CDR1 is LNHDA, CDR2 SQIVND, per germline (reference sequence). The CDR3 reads CASSIEFGQSNTEAFF. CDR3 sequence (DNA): TGTGCCAGTAGTATAGAATTTGGGCAGTCTAACACTGAAGCTTTCTTT.

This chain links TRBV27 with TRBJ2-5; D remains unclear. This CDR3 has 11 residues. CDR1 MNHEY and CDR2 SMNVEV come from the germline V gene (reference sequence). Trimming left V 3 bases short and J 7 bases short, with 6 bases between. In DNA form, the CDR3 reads TGTGCCAGCAGTTTGGGTAGGACCCAGTACTTC. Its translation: CASSLGRTQYF.

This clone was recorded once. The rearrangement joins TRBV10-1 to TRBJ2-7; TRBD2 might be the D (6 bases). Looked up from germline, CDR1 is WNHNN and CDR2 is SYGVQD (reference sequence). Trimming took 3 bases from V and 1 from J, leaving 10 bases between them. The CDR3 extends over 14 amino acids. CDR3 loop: CASSDQRGSYEQYF. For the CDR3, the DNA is TGCGCCAGCAGTGATCAACGGGGGTCCTACGAGCAGTACTTC.

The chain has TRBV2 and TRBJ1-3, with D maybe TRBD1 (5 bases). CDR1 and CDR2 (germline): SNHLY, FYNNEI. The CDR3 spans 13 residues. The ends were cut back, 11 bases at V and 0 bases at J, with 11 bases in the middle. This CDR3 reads CARGRSSGNTIYF. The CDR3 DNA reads TGTGCCCGGGGACGGAGCTCTGGAAACACCATATATTTT.